These 19 T cell receptor beta chains were sequenced from one sample in a study of cytomegalovirus exposure and HLA in healthy donors. Some clones are missing from TCRdb's copy, which holds only in-frame ones; the method was immunoSEQ multiplex PCR. There are roughly 300,000 clones in the sample; 75% to 90% occur only once, and around 0.8% lies in the top ten. The source material was PBMCs. These receptor sequences come from a woman between 18 and 29 years old in good health and CMV-seronegative.

The chain couples TRBV6-1 to TRBJ2-7; D ambiguous. Germline V gene lookup returns CDR1 MNHNS and CDR2 SASEGT. The CDR3 has 13 amino acids. The V and J ends lost 1 base and 0 bases respectively, with 4 bases between them. DNA of the CDR3: TGTGCCAGCAGTGAAGATTACTCCTACGAGCAGTACTTC. Translating gives CASSEDYSYEQYF.

The chain carries TRBV4-3 and TRBJ2-2; possibly TRBD2 for D (6 bases). The CDR3 runs 18 residues. The germline gives CDR1 LGHNA, CDR2 YSLEER. Trimming left V 0 bases short and J 4 bases short, with 18 bases between. The CDR3 sequence is CASSQESGTGDSTGELFF. The CDR3 nucleotides are TGCGCCAGCAGCCAAGAATCCGGGACGGGGGATTCCACCGGGGAGCTGTTTTTT.

The genes are TRBV27 and TRBJ2-7; 8 bases map to TRBD2. The CDR3 runs to 14 residues. Germline values: CDR1 MNHEY, CDR2 SMNVEV (reference sequence). J gave up 6 bases and V 6 bases, and 10 bases lay outside the gene matches. CDR3 region: CASRPSGGGGEQYF. Here the CDR3 DNA reads TGTGCCAGCAGACCAAGCGGGGGTGGAGGCGAGCAGTACTTC.

This chain joins TRBV6-5 and TRBJ2-7; 8 nucleotides align to TRBD1. Germline CDR1 MNHEY, CDR2 SVGAGI. With 2 bases clipped from V and 7 bases from J, the junction kept 13 bases outside the gene matches. The CDR3 extends over 16 amino acids. The CDR3 bases are TGTGCCAGCAGTTACGTGACAGGGGTTTTCCCGCGGGAGCAGTACTTC. It is translated as CASSYVTGVFPREQYF.

The chain carries TRBV4-1 and TRBJ2-7, with D possibly TRBD2 on 5 matching bases. The CDR3 length is 13 residues. V dropped 4 bases and J dropped 5 bases, with 12 bases sitting between them. CDR1 and CDR2 from the germline V gene are MGHRA and YSYEKL. For the CDR3, the DNA is TGCGCCAGCAGCCTCTCGACTATCCACGAGCAGTACTTC. This translates into CASSLSTIHEQYF.

J is TRBJ2-2 and V is TRBV30; 11 bases are shared with TRBD2. The CDR3 consists of 16 residues. CDR1 and CDR2 from the germline V gene are GTSNPN and SVGIG (reference sequence). The trim removed 3 bases at V and 1 base at J, leaving 4 bases unmatched. The chain's CDR3 is CAWRPGTSGNTGELFF. The CDR3, as DNA: TGTGCCTGGAGGCCTGGGACTAGCGGGAACACCGGGGAGCTGTTTTTT. Based on the CDR3 plus reference TRBV30 and TRBJ2-2, the full variable domain is SQTIHQWPATLVQPVGSPLSLECTVEGTSNPNLYWYRQAAGRGLQLLFYSVGIGQISSEVPQNLSASRPQDRQFILSSKKLLLSDSGFYLCAWRPGTSGNTGELFFGEGSRLTVL.

The chain has TRBV7-9 and TRBJ2-1, with D perhaps TRBD2 (5 bases). The CDR3 is 17 amino acids. The V and J ends lost 4 bases and 0 bases respectively, with 16 bases between them. Per the germline V gene, CDR1 is SEHNR and CDR2 is FQNEAQ (reference sequence). In DNA, the CDR3 is TGTGCCAGCAGCTCCCAGTGGGAGCGGAGCTCCTACAATGAGCAGTTCTTC. Residues: CASSSQWERSSYNEQFF.

This sequence joins TRBV7-2 and TRBJ1-2; a possible D gene is TRBD1 (6 bases). CDR1 is SGHTA, CDR2 FQGNSA, per germline. V was trimmed by 0 bases and J by 2 bases, leaving 7 bases between them. This CDR3 comprises 14 residues. CDR3 region: CASSLADRNYGYTF. DNA for the CDR3: TGTGCCAGCAGCTTAGCGGACAGAAACTATGGCTACACCTTC.

The gene calls are TRBV9 and TRBJ2-5; TRBD2 matches at 9 bases. V trimming: 2 bases; J trimming: 4 bases; junction bases outside the gene matches: 6. The CDR3 contains 15 residues. Germline CDR1 SGDLS, CDR2 YYNGEE. The CDR3 reads CASSVAGGLRETQYF. The CDR3 nucleotides are TGTGCCAGCAGCGTTGCGGGAGGGTTGAGAGAGACCCAGTACTTC.

The gene calls are TRBV5-6 and TRBJ2-7; the match to TRBD1 covers 8 bases. V lost 4 bases and J lost 6; bases outside the gene matches: 9. CDR3 length: 14 residues. Per the germline V gene, CDR1 is SGHDT and CDR2 is YYEEEE. The CDR3, as DNA: TGTGCCAGCAGCGGGCAGGGACAGGCTCTCGAGCAGTACTTC. It encodes CASSGQGQALEQYF.

The table lists this clone with a few counts. The J gene is TRBJ2-3, the V gene TRBV28; 7 bases fit TRBD1. V lost 5 bases to trimming and J lost 2 bases; unmatched junction nucleotides: 4. The germline CDR1 and CDR2 sequences are MDHEN and SYDVKM. The CDR3 runs to 14 residues. DNA for the CDR3: TGTGCCAGCAGTCAAGGGACAGTCACAGATACGCAGTATTTT. Translated, it gives CASSQGTVTDTQYF.

CDR3 residues: CASRWTGTESSYEQYF. The CDR3 DNA follows: TGTGCCAGCAGATGGACCGGGACAGAGAGCTCCTACGAGCAGTACTTC. V usage is TRBV27 and J usage is TRBJ2-7; TRBD1 matches at 7 bases. Losses at the gene ends were 6 bases for V and 0 bases for J; bases not matched to a gene: 11. Germline-derived CDR1 and CDR2 are MNHEY and SMNVEV (reference sequence). The CDR3 loop spans 16 amino acids.

As for this clone: The sample contains more than one DNA sequence encoding this CDR3. The chain carries TRBV6-5 and TRBJ1-2, with D possibly matching TRBD1 (6 bases). V shed 4 bases and J shed 5 bases, with 11 bases lying between them. CDR3 size: 13 residues. Germline V gives CDR1 MNHEY, CDR2 SVGAGI. The DNA of the CDR3 is TGTGCCAGCAGTTCAGGACAGACGTATGGCTACACCTTC. Amino acid sequence: CASSSGQTYGYTF.

The chain carries TRBV7-3 and TRBJ2-3, with 9 bases identical to TRBD2. Germline values: CDR1 SGHTA, CDR2 FQGTGA. The CDR3 is made up of 14 amino acids. With V trimmed by 7 bases and J by 4 bases, 6 bases remained unmatched. CDR3 sequence (DNA): TGTGCCAGCACCTTGGGCGGGAGGGCAGATACGCAGTATTTT. As protein: CASTLGGRADTQYF. The full variable domain, with the rest looked up from reference TRBV7-3 and TRBJ2-3, is GAGVSQTPSNKVTEKGKYVELRCDPISGHTALYWYRQSLGQGPEFLIYFQGTGAADDSGLPNDRFFAVRPEGSVSTLKIQRTERGDSAVYLCASTLGGRADTQYFGPGTRLTVL.

The CDR3 sequence: CASRDTTSGNTIYF. The CDR3 DNA reads TGTGCCAGCAGGGACACGACCTCTGGAAACACCATATATTTT. V gene TRBV6-5 combines with J gene TRBJ1-3; D may be TRBD1 (5 bases). V was clipped by 6 bases and J by 0 bases, with 9 bases between them. The length of the CDR3 is 14 residues. Germline CDR1 is MNHEY and CDR2 is SVGAGI.

The V gene is TRBV5-4, the J gene TRBJ2-1, with TRBD1 matching 7 bases. V lost 4 bases to trimming and J lost 0 bases; unmatched junction nucleotides: 4. CDR1 is SGHNT, CDR2 YYREEE, per germline (reference sequence). This CDR3 is built from 15 residues. CDR3 amino acids: CASSRGQSSYNEQFF. The CDR3 DNA is TGTGCCAGCAGCAGGGGACAGAGCTCCTACAATGAGCAGTTCTTC.

The chain employs TRBV18 and TRBJ1-5; 9 bases are a match to TRBD1. The V gene end was trimmed by 0 bases and the J gene end by 3 bases; junction bases not matched to a gene: 3. The CDR3 extends over 16 amino acids. Germline CDR1 KGHSH, CDR2 LQKENI. The CDR3 DNA reads TGTGCCAGCTCACCACCGGGACAGGGAGTCAATCAGCCCCAGCATTTT. This encodes CASSPPGQGVNQPQHF. Full variable domain (missing parts from reference TRBV18 and TRBJ1-5): NAGVMQNPRHLVRRRGQEARLRCSPMKGHSHVYWYRQLPEEGLKFMVYLQKENIIDESGMPKERFSAEFPKEGPSILRIQQVVRGDSAAYFCASSPPGQGVNQPQHFGDGTRLSIL.

The chain is built from TRBV5-6 and TRBJ2-7; D perhaps matches TRBD2 (6 bases). V lost 1 base and J lost 5, with 16 bases in between. Germline loops: CDR1 SGHDT, CDR2 YYEEEE. The length of the CDR3 is 15 residues. The CDR3: CASSLLGPRRDEQYF. In nucleotides, the CDR3 is TGTGCCAGCAGCTTGCTTGGACCGCGGAGGGACGAGCAGTACTTC.

The J gene is TRBJ1-5, the V gene TRBV9; D gene unclear. V shed 3 bases and J shed 7 bases, with 17 bases lying between them. The length of the CDR3 is 15 residues. Germline lookup yields CDR1 SGDLS and CDR2 YYNGEE. The DNA of the CDR3 is TGTGCCAGCAGCGAGGACGGAGGTCTTGGACAGCCCCAGCATTTT. It is translated as CASSEDGGLGQPQHF.